The rows below give T cell receptor beta chains drawn from one sample of a study of blood T cells in healthy people across ages. TCRdb re-analysed the 5' RACE reads in MiXCR, keeping a single row per CDR3 protein. Altogether roughly 550,000 distinct CDR3 sequences are present, approximately 25% being singletons, with the ten largest covering around 10%. These data also featured in a second study, about T cells of mothers and their children.

The sequenced material came from blood. The origin of the receptors is a boy aged 5-17 years in good health. CDR3s include the opening cysteine and the closing phenylalanine or tryptophan. D genes are given only for firm matches. Some rows have no size entry. The others give once, few or many, or a class for an expanded clone.

CDR3 protein: CASSYGGRKNAEAFF; CDR3 DNA: TGTGCCAGCAGTTACGGCGGCAGAAAAAACGCTGAAGCTTTCTTT; J gene: TRBJ1-1; D gene: -; clone size: -; V gene: TRBV6-5
CDR3 protein: CSARDQGGTNYGYTF; CDR3 DNA: TGCAGTGCTAGAGATCAAGGGGGGACAAACTATGGCTACACCTTC; J gene: TRBJ1-2; D gene: -; clone size: -; V gene: TRBV20-1
CDR3 protein: CASSLAPHFNYGYTF; CDR3 DNA: TGTGCCAGCAGCTTAGCGCCCCATTTTAACTATGGCTACACCTTC; J gene: TRBJ1-2; D gene: -; clone size: -; V gene: TRBV7-2
CDR3 protein: CASSTRDREKLFF; CDR3 DNA: TGCGCCAGCAGCACCCGGGACAGAGAAAAACTGTTTTTT; J gene: TRBJ1-4; D gene: TRBD1; clone size: -; V gene: TRBV5-1
CDR3 protein: CSANLGRDQPQHF; CDR3 DNA: TGCAGTGCTAACCTGGGACGCGATCAGCCCCAGCATTTT; J gene: TRBJ1-5; D gene: -; clone size: few; V gene: TRBV20-1
CDR3 protein: CASSWAGDSEQFF; CDR3 DNA: TGTGCCAGCAGTTGGGCGGGAGATAGTGAGCAGTTCTTC; J gene: TRBJ2-1; D gene: TRBD2; clone size: -; V gene: TRBV27
CDR3 protein: CSASEPPQETQYF; CDR3 DNA: TGCAGTGCTAGCGAGCCCCCCCAAGAGACCCAGTACTTC; J gene: TRBJ2-5; D gene: -; clone size: few; V gene: TRBV20-1
CDR3 protein: CSAREGRVRTNEKLFF; CDR3 DNA: TGCAGTGCTAGGGAAGGGCGCGTGAGAACTAATGAAAAACTGTTTTTT; J gene: TRBJ1-4; D gene: -; clone size: few; V gene: TRBV20-1
CDR3 protein: CSDGGGARNEQFF; CDR3 DNA: TGCAGTGATGGCGGGGGTGCAAGAAATGAGCAGTTCTTC; J gene: TRBJ2-1; D gene: TRBD2; clone size: -; V gene: TRBV20-1
CDR3 protein: CANSLRQGGIQYF; CDR3 DNA: TGTGCCAACAGTTTGCGACAGGGCGGGATTCAGTACTTC; J gene: TRBJ2-4; D gene: TRBD1; clone size: -; V gene: TRBV28
CDR3 protein: CASSLQGWDTEAFF; CDR3 DNA: TGTGCCAGCAGCTTACAGGGTTGGGACACTGAAGCTTTCTTT; J gene: TRBJ1-1; D gene: -; clone size: many; V gene: TRBV7-2
CDR3 protein: CASSPGTAIQHF; CDR3 DNA: TGTGCCAGCAGCCCCGGGACAGCAATCCAGCATTTT; J gene: TRBJ1-5; D gene: TRBD1; clone size: -; V gene: TRBV7-8
CDR3 protein: CASSERPGGLFVDNEQFF; CDR3 DNA: TGTGCCAGCAGTGAACGTCCAGGGGGCTTATTTGTTGACAATGAGCAGTTCTTC; J gene: TRBJ2-1; D gene: TRBD1; clone size: -; V gene: TRBV6-4
CDR3 protein: CASSVGTGGAVQLFF; CDR3 DNA: TGTGCCAGCAGCGTAGGGACCGGCGGCGCGGTGCAACTGTTTTTT; J gene: TRBJ1-4; D gene: -; clone size: few; V gene: TRBV9
CDR3 protein: CASGLTGGTEAFF; CDR3 DNA: TGTGCTAGTGGTTTGACAGGGGGCACTGAAGCTTTCTTT; J gene: TRBJ1-1; D gene: TRBD1; clone size: -; V gene: TRBV12-5
CDR3 protein: CSATRPRIYGYTF; CDR3 DNA: TGCAGTGCTACCCGCCCCAGGATCTATGGCTACACCTTC; J gene: TRBJ1-2; D gene: -; clone size: -; V gene: TRBV20-1
CDR3 protein: CASSLDRGPSQPQHF; CDR3 DNA: TGTGCCAGCAGTCTCGACAGGGGACCCTCTCAGCCCCAGCATTTT; J gene: TRBJ1-5; D gene: TRBD1; clone size: few; V gene: TRBV27
CDR3 protein: CAVSESTSGGPSDTQYF; CDR3 DNA: TGTGCCGTCAGTGAGTCGACGAGCGGGGGACCCTCCGATACGCAGTATTTT; J gene: TRBJ2-3; D gene: TRBD2; clone size: few; V gene: TRBV10-3
CDR3 protein: CSVDGSSYNEQFF; CDR3 DNA: TGCAGCGTTGATGGGAGCTCCTACAATGAGCAGTTCTTC; J gene: TRBJ2-1; D gene: -; clone size: few; V gene: TRBV29-1
CDR3 protein: CASSWTGGGEQYF; CDR3 DNA: TGTGCCAGCAGTTGGACAGGGGGGGGAGAGCAGTACTTC; J gene: TRBJ2-7; D gene: TRBD1; clone size: -; V gene: TRBV12-3/TRBV12-4
CDR3 protein: CASSQVRDSGKPTNEKLFF; CDR3 DNA: TGCGCCAGCAGCCAAGTAAGGGACAGTGGAAAACCAACTAATGAAAAACTGTTTTTT; J gene: TRBJ1-4; D gene: TRBD1; clone size: -; V gene: TRBV4-3
CDR3 protein: CASSSSGGYNEQFF; CDR3 DNA: TGTGCCAGCAGTTCTAGCGGGGGTTACAATGAGCAGTTCTTC; J gene: TRBJ2-1; D gene: TRBD2; clone size: few; V gene: TRBV6-1
CDR3 protein: CSVGRQGRDEQFF; CDR3 DNA: TGCAGCGTTGGACGGCAGGGTAGGGATGAGCAGTTCTTC; J gene: TRBJ2-1; D gene: -; clone size: few; V gene: TRBV29-1
CDR3 protein: CASKKENGHNEQFF; CDR3 DNA: TGTGCCAGCAAGAAGGAAAATGGTCACAATGAGCAGTTCTTC; J gene: TRBJ2-1; D gene: -; clone size: -; V gene: TRBV2
CDR3 protein: CSGSRGDGYTF; CDR3 DNA: TGCAGCGGGTCGAGGGGGGATGGCTACACCTTC; J gene: TRBJ1-2; D gene: -; clone size: -; V gene: TRBV29-1